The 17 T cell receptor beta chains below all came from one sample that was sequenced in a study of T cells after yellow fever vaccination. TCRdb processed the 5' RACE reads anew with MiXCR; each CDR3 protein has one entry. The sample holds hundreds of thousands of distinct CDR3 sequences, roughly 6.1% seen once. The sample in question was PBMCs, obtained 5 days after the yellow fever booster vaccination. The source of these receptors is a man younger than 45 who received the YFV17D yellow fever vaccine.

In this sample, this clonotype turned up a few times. The CDR3 loop reads CASSPSLAGVPNEQFF. The DNA of the CDR3 is TGTGCCAGCAGTCCTTCCCTAGCGGGAGTCCCCAATGAGCAGTTCTTC. This rearrangement joins TRBV12-3 or TRBV12-4 to TRBJ2-1; 10 bases map to TRBD2. The CDR3 is made up of 16 amino acids. The V and J ends lost 5 bases and 6 bases, in that order; junction bases with no gene match: 10.

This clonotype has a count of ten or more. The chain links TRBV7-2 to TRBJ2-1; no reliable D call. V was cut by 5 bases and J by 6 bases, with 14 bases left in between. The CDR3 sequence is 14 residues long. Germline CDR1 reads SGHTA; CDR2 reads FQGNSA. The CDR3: CASSPRLQPNEQFF. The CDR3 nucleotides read TGTGCCAGCAGCCCCCGACTCCAGCCCAATGAGCAGTTCTTC.

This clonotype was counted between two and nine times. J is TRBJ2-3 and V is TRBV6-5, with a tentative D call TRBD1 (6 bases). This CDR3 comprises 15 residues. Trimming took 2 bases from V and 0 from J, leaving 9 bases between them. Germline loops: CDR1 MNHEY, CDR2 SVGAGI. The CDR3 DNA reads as TGTGCCAGCAGTTACGACAGGCTAAGCACAGATACGCAGTATTTT. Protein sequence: CASSYDRLSTDTQYF.

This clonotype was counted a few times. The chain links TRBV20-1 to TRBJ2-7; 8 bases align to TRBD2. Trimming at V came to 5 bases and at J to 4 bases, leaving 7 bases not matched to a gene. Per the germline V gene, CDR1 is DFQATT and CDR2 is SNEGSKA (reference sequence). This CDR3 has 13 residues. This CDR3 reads CSAPRAGGYEQYF. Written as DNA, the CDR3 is TGCAGTGCTCCGCGGGCGGGAGGATACGAGCAGTACTTC.

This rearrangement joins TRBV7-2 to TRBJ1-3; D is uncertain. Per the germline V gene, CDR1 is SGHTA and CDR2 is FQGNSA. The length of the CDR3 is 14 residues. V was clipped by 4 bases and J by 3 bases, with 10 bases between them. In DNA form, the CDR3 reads TGTGCCAGCAGCTCGACCCGGGTTGGAAACACCATATATTTT. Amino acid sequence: CASSSTRVGNTIYF.

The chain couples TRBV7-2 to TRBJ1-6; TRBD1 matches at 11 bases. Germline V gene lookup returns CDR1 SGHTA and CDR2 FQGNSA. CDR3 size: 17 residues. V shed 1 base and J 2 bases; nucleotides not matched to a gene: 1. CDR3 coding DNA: TGTGCCAGCAGCTTAGGGACAGGGGGCGCCTATAATTCACCCCTCCACTTT. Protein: CASSLGTGGAYNSPLHF.

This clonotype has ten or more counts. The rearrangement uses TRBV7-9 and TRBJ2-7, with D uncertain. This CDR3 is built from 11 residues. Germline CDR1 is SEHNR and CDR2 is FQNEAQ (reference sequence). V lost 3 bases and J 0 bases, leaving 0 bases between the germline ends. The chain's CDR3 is CASSFSYEQYF. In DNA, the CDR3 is TGTGCCAGCAGCTTCTCCTACGAGCAGTACTTC.

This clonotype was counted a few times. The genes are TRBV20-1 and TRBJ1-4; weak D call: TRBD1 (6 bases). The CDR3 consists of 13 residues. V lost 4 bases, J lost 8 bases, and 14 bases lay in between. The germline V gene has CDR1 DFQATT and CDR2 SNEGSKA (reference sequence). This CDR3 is CSATWGAGEKLFF. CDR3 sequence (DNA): TGCAGTGCTACTTGGGGGGCTGGGGAAAAACTGTTTTTT.

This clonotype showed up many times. CDR3 residues: CASSLEVGSFF. The CDR3 DNA reads as TGTGCCAGCAGTTTAGAAGTTGGCTCCTTCTTT. This rearrangement joins TRBV12-3 or TRBV12-4 to TRBJ1-1; no definite D call. This CDR3 comprises 11 residues. Deletions cut 1 base from V and 14 bases from J, with 11 bases between.

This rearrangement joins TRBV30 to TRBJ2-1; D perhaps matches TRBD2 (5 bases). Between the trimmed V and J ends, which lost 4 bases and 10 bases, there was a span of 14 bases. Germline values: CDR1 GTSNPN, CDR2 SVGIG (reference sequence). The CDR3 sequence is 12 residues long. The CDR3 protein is CAWTRGLGEQFF. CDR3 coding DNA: TGTGCCTGGACTCGGGGTTTAGGGGAGCAGTTCTTC.

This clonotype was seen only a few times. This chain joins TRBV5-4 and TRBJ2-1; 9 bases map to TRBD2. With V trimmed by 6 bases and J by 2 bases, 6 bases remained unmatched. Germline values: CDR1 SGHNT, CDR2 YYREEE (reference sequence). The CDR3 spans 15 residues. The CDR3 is CASTESGRTYNEQFF. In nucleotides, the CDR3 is TGTGCCAGCACCGAGAGCGGGAGGACCTACAATGAGCAGTTCTTC.

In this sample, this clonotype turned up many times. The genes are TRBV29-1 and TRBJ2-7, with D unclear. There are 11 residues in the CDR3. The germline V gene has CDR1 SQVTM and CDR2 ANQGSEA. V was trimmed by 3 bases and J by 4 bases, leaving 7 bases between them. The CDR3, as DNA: TGCAGCGTTGAGGATAATTACGAGCAGTACTTC. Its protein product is CSVEDNYEQYF.

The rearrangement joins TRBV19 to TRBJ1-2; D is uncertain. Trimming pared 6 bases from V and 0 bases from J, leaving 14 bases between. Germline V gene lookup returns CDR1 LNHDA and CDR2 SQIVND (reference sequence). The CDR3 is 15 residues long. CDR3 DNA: TGTGCCAGTAGCCCCGGTGCACTAGCTAACTATGGCTACACCTTC. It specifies CASSPGALANYGYTF. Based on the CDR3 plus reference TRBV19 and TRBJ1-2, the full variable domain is DGGITQSPKYLFRKEGQNVTLSCEQNLNHDAMYWYRQDPGQGLRLIYYSQIVNDFQKGDIAEGYSVSREKKESFPLTVTSAQKNPTAFYLCASSPGALANYGYTFGSGTRLTVV.

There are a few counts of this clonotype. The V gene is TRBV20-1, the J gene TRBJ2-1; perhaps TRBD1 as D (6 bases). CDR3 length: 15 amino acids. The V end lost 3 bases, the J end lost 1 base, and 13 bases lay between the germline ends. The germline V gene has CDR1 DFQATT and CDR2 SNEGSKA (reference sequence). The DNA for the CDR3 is TGCAGTGCTAGGGGGATGACAGGATCCTACAATGAGCAGTTCTTC. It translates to CSARGMTGSYNEQFF.

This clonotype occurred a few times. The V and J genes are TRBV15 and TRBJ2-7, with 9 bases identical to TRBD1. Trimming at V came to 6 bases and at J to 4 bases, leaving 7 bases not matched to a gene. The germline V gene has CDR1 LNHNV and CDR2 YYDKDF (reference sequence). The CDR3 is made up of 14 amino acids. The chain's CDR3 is CATRTGQGEYEQYF. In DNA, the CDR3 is TGTGCCACCAGGACGGGACAGGGCGAGTACGAGCAGTACTTC.

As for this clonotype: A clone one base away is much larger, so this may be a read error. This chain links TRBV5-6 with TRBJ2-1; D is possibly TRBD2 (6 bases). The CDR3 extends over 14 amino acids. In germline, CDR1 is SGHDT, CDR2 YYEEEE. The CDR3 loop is CASGLVSGTNEQFF. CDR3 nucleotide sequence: TGTGCCAGCGGCTTGGTTAGCGGAACTAATGAGCAGTTCTTC.

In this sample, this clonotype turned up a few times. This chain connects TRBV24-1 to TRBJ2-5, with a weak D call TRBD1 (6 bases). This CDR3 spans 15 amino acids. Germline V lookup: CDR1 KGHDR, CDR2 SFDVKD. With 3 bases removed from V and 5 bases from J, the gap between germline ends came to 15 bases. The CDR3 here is CATSDSRGLQETQYF. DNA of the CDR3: TGTGCCACCAGTGATAGTAGGGGGTTACAGGAGACCCAGTACTTC.